This record concerns one T cell receptor (beta chain) sequence. With survey level as its setting, the immunoSEQ assay was v3.0. TCRdb keeps only in-frame clones here, not all; method: immunoSEQ multiplex PCR. The sample shows about 20,000 clones, 85% to 95% of them seen only once. Germline-derived CDR1 and CDR2 are MNHEY and SMNVEV (reference sequence). Germline trimming cut 5 bases from V and 7 bases from J; bases unmatched to any gene: 12. The CDR3 is made up of 15 amino acids. The sample comes from a study of long-term antiretroviral therapy in people with HIV. Sequencing was performed on unsorted PBMCs, taken 4.4 years after starting antiretroviral therapy. The receptor's source is a woman between 45 and 60 years old with HIV. The V and J genes are TRBV27 and TRBJ1-2; 8 bases align to TRBD1. CDR3 in DNA: TGTGCCAGCAGTCCTAGGGACAGGCCGTTGGGTGGCTACACCTTC. Its translation: CASSPRDRPLGGYTF.